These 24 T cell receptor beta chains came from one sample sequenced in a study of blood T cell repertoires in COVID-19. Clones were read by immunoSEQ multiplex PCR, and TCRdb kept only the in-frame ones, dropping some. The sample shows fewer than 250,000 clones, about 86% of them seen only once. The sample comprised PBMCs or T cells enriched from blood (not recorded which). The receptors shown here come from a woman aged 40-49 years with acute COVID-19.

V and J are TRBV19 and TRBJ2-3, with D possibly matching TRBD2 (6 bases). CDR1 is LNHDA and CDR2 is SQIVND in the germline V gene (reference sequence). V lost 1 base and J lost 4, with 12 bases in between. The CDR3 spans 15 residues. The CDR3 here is CASSIGPGLPDTQYF. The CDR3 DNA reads TGTGCCAGTAGTATAGGTCCGGGACTCCCAGATACGCAGTATTTT.

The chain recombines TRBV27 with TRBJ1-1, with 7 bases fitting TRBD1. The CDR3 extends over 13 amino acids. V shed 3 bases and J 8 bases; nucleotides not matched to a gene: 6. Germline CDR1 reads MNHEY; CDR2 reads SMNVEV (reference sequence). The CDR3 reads CASSFSQGVEAFF. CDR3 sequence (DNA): TGTGCCAGCAGTTTCTCGCAGGGGGTGGAAGCTTTCTTT.

The CDR3 nucleotides read TGTGCCAGCAGCTCGCCCCTTAGCGGGATCTCCTACGAGCAGTACTTC. Encoded protein: CASSSPLSGISYEQYF. The genes are TRBV11-3 and TRBJ2-7; 8 bases line up with TRBD2. The germline V gene encodes CDR1 SGHNT and CDR2 YENEEA. This CDR3 contains 16 residues. V shed 4 bases, J shed 0 bases, and the junction held 8 bases outside the gene matches.

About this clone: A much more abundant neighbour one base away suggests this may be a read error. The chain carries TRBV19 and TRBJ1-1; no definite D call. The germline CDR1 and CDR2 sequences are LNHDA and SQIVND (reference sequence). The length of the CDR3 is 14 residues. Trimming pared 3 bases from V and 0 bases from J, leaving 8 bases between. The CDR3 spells CASSIQAMNTEAFF. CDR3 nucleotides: TGTGCCAGTAGTATCCAGGCCATGAACACTGAAGCTTTCTTT.

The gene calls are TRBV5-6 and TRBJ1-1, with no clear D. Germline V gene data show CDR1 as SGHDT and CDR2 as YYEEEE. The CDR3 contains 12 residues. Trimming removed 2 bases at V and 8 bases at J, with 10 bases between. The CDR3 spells CASSFGPGEAFF. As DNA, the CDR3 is TGTGCCAGCAGCTTCGGACCGGGAGAAGCTTTCTTT.

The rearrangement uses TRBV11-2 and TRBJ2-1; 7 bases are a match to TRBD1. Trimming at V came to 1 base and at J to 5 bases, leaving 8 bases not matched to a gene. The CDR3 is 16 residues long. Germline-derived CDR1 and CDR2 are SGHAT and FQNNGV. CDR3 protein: CASSLALGGRNNEQFF. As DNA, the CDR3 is TGTGCCAGCAGCTTAGCCCTAGGGGGCAGAAACAATGAGCAGTTCTTC.

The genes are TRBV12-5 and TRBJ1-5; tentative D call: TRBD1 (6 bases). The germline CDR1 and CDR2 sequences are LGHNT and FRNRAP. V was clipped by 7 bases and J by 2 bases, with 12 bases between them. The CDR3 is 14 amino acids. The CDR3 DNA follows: TGTGCTAGTGCAGCGGACAGTCGCAATCAGCCCCAGCATTTT. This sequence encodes CASAADSRNQPQHF.

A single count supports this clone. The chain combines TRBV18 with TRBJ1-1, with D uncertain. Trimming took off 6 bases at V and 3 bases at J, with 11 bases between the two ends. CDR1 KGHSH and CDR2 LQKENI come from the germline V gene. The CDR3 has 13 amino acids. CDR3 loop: CASSPPSYTEAFF. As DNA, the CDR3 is TGTGCCAGCTCCCCGCCGAGTTACACTGAAGCTTTCTTT.

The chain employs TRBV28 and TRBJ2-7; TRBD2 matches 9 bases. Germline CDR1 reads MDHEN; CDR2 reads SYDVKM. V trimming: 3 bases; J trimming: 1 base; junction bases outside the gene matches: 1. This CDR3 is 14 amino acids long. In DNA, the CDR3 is TGTGCCAGCAGTTTCCTAGCGGGGTCCTACGAGCAGTACTTC. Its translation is CASSFLAGSYEQYF.

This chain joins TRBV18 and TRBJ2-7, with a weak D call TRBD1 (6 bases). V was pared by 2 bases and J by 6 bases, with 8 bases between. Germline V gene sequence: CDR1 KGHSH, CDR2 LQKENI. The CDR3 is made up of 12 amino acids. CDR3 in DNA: TGTGCCAGCTCACCAAAAGGGGGCGAGCAGTACTTC. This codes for CASSPKGGEQYF.

The CDR3 here is CSASGGLAIGTYEQYF. CDR3 sequence (DNA): TGCAGTGCTAGTGGGGGTCTAGCGATCGGAACCTACGAGCAGTACTTC. The chain employs TRBV20-1 and TRBJ2-7, with TRBD2 as a possible D gene (6 bases). V gave up 3 bases and J gave up 2 bases, with 20 bases separating them. This CDR3 has 16 amino acids. Germline-derived CDR1 and CDR2 are DFQATT and SNEGSKA (reference sequence).

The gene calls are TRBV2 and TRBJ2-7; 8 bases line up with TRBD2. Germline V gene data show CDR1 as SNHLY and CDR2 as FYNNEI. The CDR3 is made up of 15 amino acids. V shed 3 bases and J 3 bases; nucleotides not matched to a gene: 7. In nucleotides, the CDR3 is TGTGCCAGCAGTGAGCCGGGAGGGGCCGGCTACGAGCAGTACTTC. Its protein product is CASSEPGGAGYEQYF.

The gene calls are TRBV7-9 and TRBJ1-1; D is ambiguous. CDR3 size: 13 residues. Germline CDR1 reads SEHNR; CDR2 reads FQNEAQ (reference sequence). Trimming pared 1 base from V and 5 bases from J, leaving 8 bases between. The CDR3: CASSLGLQTEAFF. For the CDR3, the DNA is TGTGCCAGCAGCTTAGGGTTGCAGACTGAAGCTTTCTTT.

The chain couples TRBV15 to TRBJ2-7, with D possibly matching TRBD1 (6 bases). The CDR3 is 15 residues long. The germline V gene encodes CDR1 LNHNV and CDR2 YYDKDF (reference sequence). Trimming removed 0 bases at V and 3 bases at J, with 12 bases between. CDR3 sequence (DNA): TGTGCCACCAGCAGAGAGAAAGGGGGTGTCTACGAGCAGTACTTC. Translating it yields CATSREKGGVYEQYF.

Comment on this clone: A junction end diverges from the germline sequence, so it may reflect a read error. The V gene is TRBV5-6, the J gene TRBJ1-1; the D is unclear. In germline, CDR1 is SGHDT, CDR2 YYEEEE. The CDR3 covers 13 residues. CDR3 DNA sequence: TGTGCCAGCGGCTTGGGAGGGTACACTGAAGCTTTCTTT. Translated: CASGLGGYTEAFF.

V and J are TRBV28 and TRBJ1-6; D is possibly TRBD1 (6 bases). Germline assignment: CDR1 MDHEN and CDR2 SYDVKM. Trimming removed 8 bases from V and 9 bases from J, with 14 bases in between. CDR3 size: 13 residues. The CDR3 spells CASLRGWGSPLHF. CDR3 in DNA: TGTGCCAGCCTCAGGGGTTGGGGTTCACCCCTCCACTTT.

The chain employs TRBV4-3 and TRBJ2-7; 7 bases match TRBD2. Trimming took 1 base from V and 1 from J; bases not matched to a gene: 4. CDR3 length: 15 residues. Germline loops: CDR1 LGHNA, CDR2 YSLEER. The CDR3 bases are TGCGCCAGCAGCCAAGCACTAGCGTCGTCCTACGAGCAGTACTTC. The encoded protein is CASSQALASSYEQYF.

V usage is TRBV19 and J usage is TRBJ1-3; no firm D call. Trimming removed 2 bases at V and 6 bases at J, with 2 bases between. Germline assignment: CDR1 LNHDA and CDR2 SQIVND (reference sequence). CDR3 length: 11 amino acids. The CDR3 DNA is TGTGCCAGTAGTATACAAAACACCATATATTTT. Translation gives CASSIQNTIYF.

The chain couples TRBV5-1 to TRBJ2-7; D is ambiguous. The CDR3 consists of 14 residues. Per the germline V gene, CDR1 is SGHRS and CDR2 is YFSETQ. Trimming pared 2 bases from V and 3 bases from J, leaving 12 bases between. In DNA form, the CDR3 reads TGCGCCAGCAGCTTTGGTCCACAGAGCTACGAGCAGTACTTC. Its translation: CASSFGPQSYEQYF.

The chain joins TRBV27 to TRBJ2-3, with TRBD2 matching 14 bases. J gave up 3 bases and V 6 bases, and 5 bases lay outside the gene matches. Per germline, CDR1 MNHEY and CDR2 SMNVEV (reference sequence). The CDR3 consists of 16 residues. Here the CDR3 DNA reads TGTGCCAGCAGACGACTAGCGGGAGGGAATACAGATACGCAGTATTTT. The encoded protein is CASRRLAGGNTDTQYF.

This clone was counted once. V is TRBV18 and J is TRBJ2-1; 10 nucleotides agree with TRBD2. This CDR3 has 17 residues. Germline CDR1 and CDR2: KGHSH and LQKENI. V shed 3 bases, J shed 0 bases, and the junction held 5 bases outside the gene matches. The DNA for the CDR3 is TGTGCCAGCTCACCCGGGACTAGCGTCAGCTCCTACAATGAGCAGTTCTTC. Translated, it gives CASSPGTSVSSYNEQFF.

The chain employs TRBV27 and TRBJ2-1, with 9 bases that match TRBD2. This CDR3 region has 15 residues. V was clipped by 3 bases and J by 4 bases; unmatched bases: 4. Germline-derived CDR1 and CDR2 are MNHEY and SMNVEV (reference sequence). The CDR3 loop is CASSLLAGSYNEQFF. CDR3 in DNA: TGTGCCAGCAGTTTGCTAGCGGGGAGTTACAATGAGCAGTTCTTC.

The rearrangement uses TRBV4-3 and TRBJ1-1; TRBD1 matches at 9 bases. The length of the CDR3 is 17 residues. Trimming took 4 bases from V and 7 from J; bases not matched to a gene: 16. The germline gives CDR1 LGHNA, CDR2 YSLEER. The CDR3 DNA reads TGCGCCAGCAGCCTAGACAGGGGGACAACAGGTAACGATGAAGCTTTCTTT. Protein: CASSLDRGTTGNDEAFF.

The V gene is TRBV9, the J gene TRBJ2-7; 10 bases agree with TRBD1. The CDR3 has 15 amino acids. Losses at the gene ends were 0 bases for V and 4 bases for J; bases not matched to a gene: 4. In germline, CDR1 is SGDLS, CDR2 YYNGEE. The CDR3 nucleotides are TGTGCCAGCAGCGTAGGGGACAGGGGAGTATACGAGCAGTACTTC. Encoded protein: CASSVGDRGVYEQYF. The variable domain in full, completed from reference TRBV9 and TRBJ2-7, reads DSGVTQTPKHLITATGQRVTLRCSPRSGDLSVYWYQQSLDQGLQFLIQYYNGEERAKGNILERFSAQQFPDLHSELNLSSLELGDSALYFCASSVGDRGVYEQYFGPGTRLTVT.